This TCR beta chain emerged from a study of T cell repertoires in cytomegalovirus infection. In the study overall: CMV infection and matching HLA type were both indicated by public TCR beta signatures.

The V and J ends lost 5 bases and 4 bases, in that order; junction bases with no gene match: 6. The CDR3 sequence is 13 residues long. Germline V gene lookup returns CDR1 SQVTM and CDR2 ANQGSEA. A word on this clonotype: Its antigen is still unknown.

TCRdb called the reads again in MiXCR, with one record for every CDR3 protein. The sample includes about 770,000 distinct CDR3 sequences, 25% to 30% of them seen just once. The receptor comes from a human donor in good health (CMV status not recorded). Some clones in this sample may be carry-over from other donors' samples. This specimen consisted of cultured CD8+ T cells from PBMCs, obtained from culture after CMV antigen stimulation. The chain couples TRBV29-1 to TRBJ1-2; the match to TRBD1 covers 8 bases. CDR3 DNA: TGCAGCGTTCACCAGGGGGCCCCCTATGGCTACACCTTC. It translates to CSVHQGAPYGYTF.